Given below is one TCR beta chain in context. Its specificity is unknown. Relative to the germline gene, one junction end is altered; a read error may explain this. This entry is derived from a study of Graves' ophthalmopathy and Graves' hyperthyroidism. The CDR3 consists of 15 residues. CDR1 and CDR2 from the germline V gene are MGHRA and YSYEKL. General study results and limits: Blood was where most expanded thyroid clonotypes above 0.001 frequency also turned up.

RNA transcripts provided the template for amplifying TCR beta CDR3 regions. First-round RT-PCR used HTBI primers; second-round multiplex PCR followed. TCRdb called the multiplex PCR reads again in MiXCR, with one record for every CDR3 protein. The table records 300,000 to 400,000 distinct CDR3 sequences, 17% of them present only once. The sequenced material came from peripheral blood. The clonotype comes from an adult man with Graves' ophthalmopathy. The chain uses TRBV4-1 and TRBJ2-7, with D possibly being TRBD1 (6 bases). Here the CDR3 DNA reads TGCGCCAGCAGCCACCAAGCCGCAGGGGCCTACGAGCAGTGCTTC. The encoded protein is CASSHQAAGAYEQCF.